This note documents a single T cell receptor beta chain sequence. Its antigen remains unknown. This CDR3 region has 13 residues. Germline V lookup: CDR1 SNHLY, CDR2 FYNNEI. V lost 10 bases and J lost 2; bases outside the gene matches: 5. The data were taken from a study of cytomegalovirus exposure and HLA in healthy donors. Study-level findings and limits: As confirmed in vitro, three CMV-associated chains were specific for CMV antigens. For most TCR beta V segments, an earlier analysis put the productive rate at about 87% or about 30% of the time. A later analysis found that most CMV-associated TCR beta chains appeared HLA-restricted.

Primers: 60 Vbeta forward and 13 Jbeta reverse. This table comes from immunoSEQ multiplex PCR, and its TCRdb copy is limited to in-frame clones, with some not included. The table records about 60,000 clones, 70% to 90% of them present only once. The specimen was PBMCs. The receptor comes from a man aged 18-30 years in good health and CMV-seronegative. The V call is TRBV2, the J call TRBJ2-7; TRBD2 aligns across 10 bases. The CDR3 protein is CATGTSVPYEQYF. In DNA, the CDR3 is TGTGCCACCGGGACTAGCGTACCCTACGAGCAGTACTTC.